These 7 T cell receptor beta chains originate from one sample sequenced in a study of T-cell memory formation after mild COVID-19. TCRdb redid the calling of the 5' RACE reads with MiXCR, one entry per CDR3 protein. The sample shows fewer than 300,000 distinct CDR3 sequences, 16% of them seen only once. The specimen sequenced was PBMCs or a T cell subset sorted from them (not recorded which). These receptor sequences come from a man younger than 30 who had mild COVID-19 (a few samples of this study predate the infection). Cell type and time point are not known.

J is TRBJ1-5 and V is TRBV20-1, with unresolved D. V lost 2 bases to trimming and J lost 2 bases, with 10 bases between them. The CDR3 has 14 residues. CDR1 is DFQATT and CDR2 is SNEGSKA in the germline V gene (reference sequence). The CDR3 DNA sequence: TGCAGTGCTAGACCCGCCGGCGGCAATCAGCCCCAGCATTTT. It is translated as CSARPAGGNQPQHF.

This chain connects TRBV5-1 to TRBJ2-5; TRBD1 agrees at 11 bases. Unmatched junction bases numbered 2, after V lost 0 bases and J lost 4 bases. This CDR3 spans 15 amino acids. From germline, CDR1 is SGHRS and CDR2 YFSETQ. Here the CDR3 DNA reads TGCGCCAGCAGCTTGGGGACAGGGGGCGGAGAGACCCAGTACTTC. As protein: CASSLGTGGGETQYF.

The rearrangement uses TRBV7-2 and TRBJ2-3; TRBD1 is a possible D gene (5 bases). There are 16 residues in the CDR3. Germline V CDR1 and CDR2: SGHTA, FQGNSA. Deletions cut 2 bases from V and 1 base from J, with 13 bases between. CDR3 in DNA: TGTGCCAGCAGCTTAACGGTCACAGGTGGCACAGATACGCAGTATTTT. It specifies CASSLTVTGGTDTQYF.

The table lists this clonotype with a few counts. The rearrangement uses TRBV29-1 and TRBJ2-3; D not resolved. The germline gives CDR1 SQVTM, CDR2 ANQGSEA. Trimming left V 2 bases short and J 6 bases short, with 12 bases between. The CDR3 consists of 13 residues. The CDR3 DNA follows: TGCAGCGTTGAATTGACGGTTGGGGATACGCAGTATTTT. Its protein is CSVELTVGDTQYF.

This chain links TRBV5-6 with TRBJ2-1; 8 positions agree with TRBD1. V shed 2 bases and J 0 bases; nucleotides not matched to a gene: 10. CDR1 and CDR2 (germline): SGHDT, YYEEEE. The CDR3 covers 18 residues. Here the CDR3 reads CASSLNRQGTSSYNEQFF. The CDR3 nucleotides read TGTGCCAGCAGCTTAAATAGACAGGGGACGAGCTCCTACAATGAGCAGTTCTTC.

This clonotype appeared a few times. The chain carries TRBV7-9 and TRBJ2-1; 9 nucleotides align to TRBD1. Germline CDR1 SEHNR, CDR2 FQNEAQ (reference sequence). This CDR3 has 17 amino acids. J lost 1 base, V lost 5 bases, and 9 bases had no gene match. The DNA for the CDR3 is TGTGCCAGCAGCGCCAGAGCCGGGACAGGGTCCTACAATGAGCAGTTCTTC. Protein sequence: CASSARAGTGSYNEQFF.

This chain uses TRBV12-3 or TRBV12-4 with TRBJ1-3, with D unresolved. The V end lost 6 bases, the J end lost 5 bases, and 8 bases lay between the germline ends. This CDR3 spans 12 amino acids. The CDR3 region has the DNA TGTGCCAGCAGCCTACAGAGAAACACCATATATTTT. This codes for CASSLQRNTIYF.